This T cell receptor (beta chain) was captured in a study of OX40 agonist ivuxolimab in advanced cancers. Study conclusions and caveats: Within 6 weeks, CD4+ and CD8+ blood T cells expanded clonally at 0.1 to 3.0 mg/kg. In general, CD8+ T cells held more expanded clones than CD4+ did, on average. Relatively little clonal expansion, among the lowest observed, appeared in partial responders at 0.1-3.0 mg/kg.

Sequencing was performed with immunoSEQ multiplex PCR; in TCRdb, only in-frame clones are kept and a portion is missing. The sample carries about 100,000 clones, approximately 80% recorded once. This clone was counted once. The antigen remains undetermined. The receptor was isolated from an adult with an advanced solid tumor such as melanoma, head and neck, liver or kidney cancer. Sequenced here: CD4+ or CD8+ T cells sorted from blood, sampled in a trial of the OX40 agonist ivuxolimab.

The CDR3 protein is CASSLETGGATDTQYF. The CDR3 DNA reads as TGCGCCAGCAGCCTGGAGACAGGGGGCGCAACAGATACGCAGTATTTT. The chain uses TRBV5-1 and TRBJ2-3; 10 bases match TRBD1. The germline V gene encodes CDR1 SGHRS and CDR2 YFSETQ. The CDR3 runs to 16 residues. V gave up 4 bases and J gave up 3 bases; unmatched junction bases: 8. Using reference TRBV5-1 and TRBJ2-3 for the parts outside the CDR3, the full variable domain is KAGVTQTPRYLIKTRGQQVTLSCSPISGHRSVSWYQQTPGQGLQFLFEYFSETQRNKGNFPGRFSGRQFSNSRSEMNVSTLELGDSALYLCASSLETGGATDTQYFGPGTRLTVL.